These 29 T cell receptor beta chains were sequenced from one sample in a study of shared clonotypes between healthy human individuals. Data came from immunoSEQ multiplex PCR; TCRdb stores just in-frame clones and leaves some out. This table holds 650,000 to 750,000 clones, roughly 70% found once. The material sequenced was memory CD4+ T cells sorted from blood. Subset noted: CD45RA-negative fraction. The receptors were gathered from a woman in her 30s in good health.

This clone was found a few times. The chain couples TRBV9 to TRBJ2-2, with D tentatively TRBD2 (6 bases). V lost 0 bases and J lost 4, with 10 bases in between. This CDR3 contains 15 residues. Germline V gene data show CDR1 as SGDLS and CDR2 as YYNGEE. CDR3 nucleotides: TGTGCCAGCAGCGTAGTTGGTAGCGGCACCGGGGAGCTGTTTTTT. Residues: CASSVVGSGTGELFF. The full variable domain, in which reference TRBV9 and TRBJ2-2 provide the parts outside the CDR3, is DSGVTQTPKHLITATGQRVTLRCSPRSGDLSVYWYQQSLDQGLQFLIQYYNGEERAKGNILERFSAQQFPDLHSELNLSSLELGDSALYFCASSVVGSGTGELFFGEGSRLTVL.

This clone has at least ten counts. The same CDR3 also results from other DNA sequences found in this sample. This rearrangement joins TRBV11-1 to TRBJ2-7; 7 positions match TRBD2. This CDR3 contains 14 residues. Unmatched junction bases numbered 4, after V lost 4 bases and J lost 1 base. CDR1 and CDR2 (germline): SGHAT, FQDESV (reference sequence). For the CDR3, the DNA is TGTGCCAGCAGCTCCCAGCGGGATTCCTACGAGCAGTACTTC. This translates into CASSSQRDSYEQYF. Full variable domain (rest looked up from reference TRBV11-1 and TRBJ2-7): EAEVAQSPRYKITEKSQAVAFWCDPISGHATLYWYRQILGQGPELLVQFQDESVVDDSQLPKDRFSAERLKGVDSTLKIQPAELGDSAMYLCASSSQRDSYEQYFGPGTRLTVT.

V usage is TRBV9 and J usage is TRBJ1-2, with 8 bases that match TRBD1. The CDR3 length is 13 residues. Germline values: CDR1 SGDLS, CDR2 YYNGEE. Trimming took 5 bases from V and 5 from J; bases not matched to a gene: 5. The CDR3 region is CASRGTGPYGYTF. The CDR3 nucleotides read TGTGCCAGCAGGGGGACAGGCCCGTATGGCTACACCTTC.

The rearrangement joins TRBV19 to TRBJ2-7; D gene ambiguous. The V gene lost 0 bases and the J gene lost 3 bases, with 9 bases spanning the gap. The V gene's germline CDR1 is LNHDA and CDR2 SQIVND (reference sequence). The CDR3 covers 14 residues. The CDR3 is CASSIDRRIYEQYF. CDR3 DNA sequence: TGTGCCAGTAGTATAGATCGCCGGATCTACGAGCAGTACTTC.

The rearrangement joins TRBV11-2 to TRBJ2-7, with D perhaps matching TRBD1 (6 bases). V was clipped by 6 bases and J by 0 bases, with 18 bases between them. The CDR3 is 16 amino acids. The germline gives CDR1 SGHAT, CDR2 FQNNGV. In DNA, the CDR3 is TGTGCCAGCAGACGACAGGCCCTATCGCTCTCCTACGAGCAGTACTTC. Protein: CASRRQALSLSYEQYF.

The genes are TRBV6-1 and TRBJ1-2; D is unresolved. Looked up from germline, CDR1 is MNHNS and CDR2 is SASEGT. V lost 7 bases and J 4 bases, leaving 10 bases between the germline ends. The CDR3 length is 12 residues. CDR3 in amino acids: CASKADLYGYTF. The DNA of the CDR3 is TGTGCCAGCAAGGCGGACCTCTATGGCTACACCTTC.

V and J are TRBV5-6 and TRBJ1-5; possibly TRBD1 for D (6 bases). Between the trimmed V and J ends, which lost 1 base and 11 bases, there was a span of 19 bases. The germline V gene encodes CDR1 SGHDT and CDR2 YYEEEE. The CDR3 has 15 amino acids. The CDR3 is CASSLFSGGEAAQHF. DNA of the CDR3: TGTGCCAGCAGCTTGTTTTCGGGGGGCGAGGCGGCCCAGCATTTT.

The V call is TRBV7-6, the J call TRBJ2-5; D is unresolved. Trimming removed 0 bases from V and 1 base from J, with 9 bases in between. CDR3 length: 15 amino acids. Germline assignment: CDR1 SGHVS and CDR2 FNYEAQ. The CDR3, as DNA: TGTGCCAGCAGCTTAGCGCAAGGGCGCCAAGAGACCCAGTACTTC. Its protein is CASSLAQGRQETQYF.

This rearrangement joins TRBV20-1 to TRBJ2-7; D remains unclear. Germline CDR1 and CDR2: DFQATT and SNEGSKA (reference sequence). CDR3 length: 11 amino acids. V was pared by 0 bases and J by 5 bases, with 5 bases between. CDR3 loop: CSARESNEQYF. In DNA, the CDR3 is TGCAGTGCTAGAGAATCGAACGAGCAGTACTTC.

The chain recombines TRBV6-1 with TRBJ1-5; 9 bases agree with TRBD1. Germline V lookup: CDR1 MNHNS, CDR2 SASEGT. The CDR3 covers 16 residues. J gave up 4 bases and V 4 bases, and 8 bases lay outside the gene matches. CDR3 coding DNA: TGTGCCAGCAGTGGCCCCGGGACAGGGAAAAATCAGCCCCAGCATTTT. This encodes CASSGPGTGKNQPQHF.

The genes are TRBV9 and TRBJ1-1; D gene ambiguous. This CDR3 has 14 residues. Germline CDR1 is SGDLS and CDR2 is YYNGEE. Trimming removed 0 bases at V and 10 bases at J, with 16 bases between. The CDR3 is CASSVDTGRVGAFF. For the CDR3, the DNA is TGTGCCAGCAGCGTAGATACGGGGAGGGTTGGAGCTTTCTTT.

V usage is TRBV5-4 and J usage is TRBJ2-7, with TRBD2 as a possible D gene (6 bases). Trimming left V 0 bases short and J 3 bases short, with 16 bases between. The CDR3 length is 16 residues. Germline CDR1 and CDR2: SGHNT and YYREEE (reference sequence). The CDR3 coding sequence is TGTGCCAGCAGCTTGGGGGGGGAGTTGGCCCTCTACGAGCAGTACTTC. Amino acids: CASSLGGELALYEQYF.

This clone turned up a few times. The CDR3 loop reads CASSVGARGMDTIYF. CDR3 sequence (DNA): TGTGCCAGCAGCGTGGGGGCGCGAGGCATGGACACCATATATTTT. This chain connects TRBV7-2 to TRBJ1-3, with TRBD1 as a possible D gene (6 bases). Germline V gene data show CDR1 as SGHTA and CDR2 as FQGNSA. V shed 5 bases and J shed 8 bases, with 19 bases lying between them. The CDR3 has 15 amino acids.

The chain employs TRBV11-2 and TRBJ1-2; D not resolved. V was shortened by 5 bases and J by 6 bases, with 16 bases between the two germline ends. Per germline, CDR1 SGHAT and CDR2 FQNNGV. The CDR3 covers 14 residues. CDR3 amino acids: CASSPQRVKDGYTF. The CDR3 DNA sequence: TGTGCCAGCAGCCCCCAGCGGGTTAAGGATGGCTACACCTTC.

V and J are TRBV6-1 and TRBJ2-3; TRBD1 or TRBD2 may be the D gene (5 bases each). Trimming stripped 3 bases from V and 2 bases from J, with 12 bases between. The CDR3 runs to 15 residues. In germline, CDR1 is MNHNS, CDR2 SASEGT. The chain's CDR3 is CASSEGRRPTDTQYF. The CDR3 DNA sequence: TGTGCCAGCAGTGAGGGACGGCGACCCACAGATACGCAGTATTTT.

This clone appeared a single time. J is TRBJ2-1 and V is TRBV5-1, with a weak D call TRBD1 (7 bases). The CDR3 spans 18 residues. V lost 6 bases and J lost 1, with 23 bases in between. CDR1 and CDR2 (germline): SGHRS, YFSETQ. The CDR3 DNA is TGCGCCAGCAACAGGGGAGGAGGGGTCGGGGAGTCCTACAATGAGCAGTTCTTC. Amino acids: CASNRGGGVGESYNEQFF. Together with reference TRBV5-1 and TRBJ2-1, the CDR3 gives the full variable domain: KAGVTQTPRYLIKTRGQQVTLSCSPISGHRSVSWYQQTPGQGLQFLFEYFSETQRNKGNFPGRFSGRQFSNSRSEMNVSTLELGDSALYLCASNRGGGVGESYNEQFFGPGTRLTVL.

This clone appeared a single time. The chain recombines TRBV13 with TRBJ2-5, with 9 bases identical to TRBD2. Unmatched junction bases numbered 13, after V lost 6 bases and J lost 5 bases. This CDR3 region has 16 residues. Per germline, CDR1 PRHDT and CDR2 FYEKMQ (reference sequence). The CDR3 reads CASSPMVAGVGETQYF. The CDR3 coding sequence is TGTGCCAGCAGTCCAATGGTAGCGGGAGTAGGGGAGACCCAGTACTTC.

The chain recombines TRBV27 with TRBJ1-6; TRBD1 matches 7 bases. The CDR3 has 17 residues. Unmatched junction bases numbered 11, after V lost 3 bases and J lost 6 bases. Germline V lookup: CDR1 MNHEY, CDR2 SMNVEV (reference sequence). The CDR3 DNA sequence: TGTGCCAGCAGTTTCGGTTATTTCGGGACAGCTAATTCACCCCTCCACTTT. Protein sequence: CASSFGYFGTANSPLHF.

The CDR3: CASSPEGQGKREQYF. The CDR3 DNA sequence: TGCGCCAGCAGCCCGGAGGGACAGGGGAAAAGGGAGCAGTACTTC. This chain links TRBV5-1 with TRBJ2-7, with 10 bases that match TRBD1. The CDR3 loop spans 15 amino acids. V was pared by 4 bases and J by 7 bases, with 11 bases of the junction left unmatched. Germline CDR1 is SGHRS and CDR2 is YFSETQ.

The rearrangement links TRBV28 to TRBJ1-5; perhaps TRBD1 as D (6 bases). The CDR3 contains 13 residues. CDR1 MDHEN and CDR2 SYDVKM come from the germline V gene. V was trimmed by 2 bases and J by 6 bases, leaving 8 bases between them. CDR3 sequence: CASSLRQVQPQHF. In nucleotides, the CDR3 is TGTGCCAGCAGTTTAAGACAGGTTCAGCCCCAGCATTTT.

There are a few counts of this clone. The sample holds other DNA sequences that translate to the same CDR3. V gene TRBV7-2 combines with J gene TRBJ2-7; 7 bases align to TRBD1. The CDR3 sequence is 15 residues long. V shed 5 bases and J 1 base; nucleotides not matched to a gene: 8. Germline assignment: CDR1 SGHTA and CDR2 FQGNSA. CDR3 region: CASSEGASGSYEQYF. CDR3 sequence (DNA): TGTGCCAGCAGCGAGGGGGCCAGCGGATCCTACGAGCAGTACTTC.

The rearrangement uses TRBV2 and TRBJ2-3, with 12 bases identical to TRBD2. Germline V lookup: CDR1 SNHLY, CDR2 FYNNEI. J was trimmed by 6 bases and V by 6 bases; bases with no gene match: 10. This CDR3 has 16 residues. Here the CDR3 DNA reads TGTGCCAGCAGCAAACTAGCGGGAGGATCGGCGGATACGCAGTATTTT. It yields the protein CASSKLAGGSADTQYF.

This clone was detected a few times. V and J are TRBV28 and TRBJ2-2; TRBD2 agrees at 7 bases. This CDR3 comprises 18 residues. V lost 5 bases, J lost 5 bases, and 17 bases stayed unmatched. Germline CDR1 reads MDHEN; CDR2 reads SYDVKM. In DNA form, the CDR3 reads TGTGCCAGCAGTCCCGAGGGGCTAGCGGCATCTTTAACCGGGGAGCTGTTTTTT. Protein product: CASSPEGLAASLTGELFF.

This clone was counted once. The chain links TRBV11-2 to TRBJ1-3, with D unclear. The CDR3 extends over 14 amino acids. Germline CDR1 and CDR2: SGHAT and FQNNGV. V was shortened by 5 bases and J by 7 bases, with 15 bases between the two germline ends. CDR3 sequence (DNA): TGTGCCAGCAGCCCACCGGGTCCTATTAACACCATATATTTT. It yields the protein CASSPPGPINTIYF.

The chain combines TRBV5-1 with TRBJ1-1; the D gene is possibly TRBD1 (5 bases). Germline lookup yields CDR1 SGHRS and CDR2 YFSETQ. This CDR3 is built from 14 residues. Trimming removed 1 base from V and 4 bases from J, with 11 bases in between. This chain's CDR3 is CASSLRGTGTEAFF. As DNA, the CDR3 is TGCGCCAGCAGCTTGCGAGGGACCGGCACTGAAGCTTTCTTT.

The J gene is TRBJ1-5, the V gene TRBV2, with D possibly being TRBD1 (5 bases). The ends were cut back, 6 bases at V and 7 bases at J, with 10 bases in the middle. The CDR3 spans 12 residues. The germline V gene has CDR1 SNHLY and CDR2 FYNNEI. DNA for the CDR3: TGTGCCAGCAGGGGGGGGAGGCAGCCCCAGCATTTT. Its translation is CASRGGRQPQHF.

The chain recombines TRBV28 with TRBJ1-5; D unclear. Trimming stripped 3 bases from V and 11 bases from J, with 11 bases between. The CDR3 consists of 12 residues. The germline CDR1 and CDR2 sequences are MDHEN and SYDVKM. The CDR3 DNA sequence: TGTGCCAGCAGTTTTCCGGGTTTGGCCCAGCATTTT. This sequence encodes CASSFPGLAQHF.

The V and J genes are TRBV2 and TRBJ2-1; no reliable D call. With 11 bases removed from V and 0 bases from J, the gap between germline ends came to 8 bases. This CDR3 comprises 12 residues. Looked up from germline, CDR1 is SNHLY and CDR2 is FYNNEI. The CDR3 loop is CAGGPSYNEQFF. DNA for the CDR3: TGTGCCGGCGGACCCTCCTACAATGAGCAGTTCTTC.

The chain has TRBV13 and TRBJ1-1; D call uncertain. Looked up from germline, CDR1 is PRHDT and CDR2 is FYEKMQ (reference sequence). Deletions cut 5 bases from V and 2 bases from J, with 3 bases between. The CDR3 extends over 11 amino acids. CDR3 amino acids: CASSGNTEAFF. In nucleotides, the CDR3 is TGTGCCAGCAGCGGAAACACTGAAGCTTTCTTT.